The 11 T cell receptor beta chains in this list originate from one sample, sequenced in a study of circulating CD8 cells and anti-PD-1 response in melanoma (dated by TCRdb to 2020 to 2021). Four subsets defined by PD-1 and/or TIGIT were sorted from live CD3+CD8+TCRalphabeta+ cells on a BD FACSAria II cell sorter. The sample was run on a NextSeq 500. Starting from 15 ng of total RNA, TCR libraries were made with the QIAseq Immune Repertoire RNA Library Kit, Human TCR Panel. Starting from the raw public reads, TCRdb applied fastp trimming at Q25, assembled clones with MiXCR and retained in-frame beta chains. Each CDR3 protein appears once, grouped with its most common genes and DNA. The sample table lists around 320 distinct CDR3 sequences, about 12% of them with a count of one. The top ten hold around 58% of the sample. This material consisted of CD8+ T cells from PBMCs, taken at baseline or after one month of anti-PD-1 therapy (not recorded which). These TCRs come from a human donor with melanoma.

By frequency in the sample, this clonotype is hyperexpanded. The genes are TRBV29-1 and TRBJ2-1; TRBD1 agrees at 7 bases. Losses at the gene ends were 5 bases for V and 7 bases for J; bases not matched to a gene: 5. This CDR3 comprises 12 residues. The V gene's germline CDR1 is SQVTM and CDR2 ANQGSEA. This chain's CDR3 is CSVTGVVNEQFF. The CDR3 DNA follows: TGCAGCGTTACAGGGGTTGTGAATGAGCAGTTCTTC.

This clonotype is classed as hyperexpanded. The rearrangement links TRBV7-3 to TRBJ2-5; 13 bases align to TRBD2. Germline loops: CDR1 SGHTA, CDR2 FQGTGA. V lost 6 bases and J lost 4; bases outside the gene matches: 5. This CDR3 contains 15 residues. The CDR3, as DNA: TGTGCCAGCAGTAGACTAGCGGGAGGAGTAGAGACCCAGTACTTC. Translated: CASSRLAGGVETQYF.

In its sample, this clonotype ranks as medium-sized (0.01 to 0.1%). The J gene is TRBJ2-1, the V gene TRBV7-3; TRBD2 matches at 8 bases. The CDR3 loop spans 16 amino acids. CDR1 is SGHTA and CDR2 is FQGTGA in the germline V gene. Trimming took 1 base from V and 8 from J; bases not matched to a gene: 10. For the CDR3, the DNA is TGTGCCAGCAGCTTAATTGTCGCTAGCGGGCGGGATGAGCAGTTCTTC. It yields the protein CASSLIVASGRDEQFF.

In its sample, this clonotype is medium-sized. The rearrangement uses TRBV7-3 and TRBJ2-7; 7 bases match TRBD2. The V segment lost 5 bases and the J segment 4 bases; nucleotides outside the gene matches: 11. The CDR3 runs 15 residues. The germline gives CDR1 SGHTA, CDR2 FQGTGA. CDR3 nucleotide sequence: TGTGCCAGCAGCCGGGGCGTTGGGGAGGGATACGAGCAGTACTTC. It is translated as CASSRGVGEGYEQYF.

This clonotype is labeled as medium-sized. V gene TRBV2 combines with J gene TRBJ1-2, with 9 bases lining up with TRBD1. Germline trimming cut 2 bases from V and 5 bases from J; bases unmatched to any gene: 6. Germline V lookup: CDR1 SNHLY, CDR2 FYNNEI. The CDR3 is 15 residues long. CDR3 coding DNA: TGTGCCAGCAGTGAAAGGACAGGGGACCATTATGGCTACACCTTC. Protein product: CASSERTGDHYGYTF.

This chain uses TRBV4-1 with TRBJ2-1; D is perhaps TRBD2 (6 bases). This CDR3 has 15 residues. Germline CDR1 and CDR2: MGHRA and YSYEKL. Trimming removed 3 bases at V and 8 bases at J, with 17 bases between. The CDR3 here is CASSHRTSSRDEQFF. In nucleotides, the CDR3 is TGCGCCAGCAGCCATAGAACTAGCTCCCGGGATGAGCAGTTCTTC.

The rearrangement joins TRBV27 to TRBJ2-7; D unresolved. From germline, CDR1 is MNHEY and CDR2 SMNVEV (reference sequence). The CDR3 loop spans 15 amino acids. Trimming took off 3 bases at V and 5 bases at J, with 17 bases between the two ends. The CDR3 is CASSFLAQSLHEQYF. DNA of the CDR3: TGTGCCAGCAGTTTCCTGGCCCAATCACTCCACGAGCAGTACTTC.

In its sample, this clonotype ranks as medium-sized. The rearrangement uses TRBV2 and TRBJ1-5; possibly TRBD1 for D (6 bases). The CDR3 runs to 15 residues. Trimming stripped 5 bases from V and 4 bases from J, with 15 bases between. Germline V gene sequence: CDR1 SNHLY, CDR2 FYNNEI. The CDR3 nucleotides are TGTGCCAGCAGTCCCTTGTTAGGGGGGAATCAGCCCCAGCATTTT. The encoded protein is CASSPLLGGNQPQHF.

This clonotype is termed large. The CDR3 DNA follows: TGTGCCAGCAGCTTGGTAATAGCGGGAGTTAATGAGCAGTTCTTC. It yields the protein CASSLVIAGVNEQFF. The gene calls are TRBV7-3 and TRBJ2-1; 9 nucleotides line up with TRBD2. The CDR3 covers 15 residues. From germline, CDR1 is SGHTA and CDR2 FQGTGA. V was pared by 3 bases and J by 7 bases, with 7 bases of the junction left unmatched.

This clonotype came up a few times. This may be a read error: a much more frequent sequence differs by one nucleotide. Written as DNA, the CDR3 is TGCAGTGCTAGAGATGACACCCGCTCTGGAGACACCATATATTTT. This encodes CSARDDTRSGDTIYF. J is TRBJ1-3 and V is TRBV20-1; D remains ambiguous. CDR1 is DFQATT, CDR2 SNEGSKA, per germline (reference sequence). The CDR3 length is 15 residues.

This clonotype is judged medium-sized. The genes are TRBV7-8 and TRBJ1-1, with D unresolved. Trimming removed 5 bases from V and 0 bases from J, with 1 base in between. The CDR3 is 11 amino acids. Germline assignment: CDR1 SGHVS and CDR2 FQNEAQ. The CDR3 spells CASSLNTEAFF. In DNA form, the CDR3 reads TGTGCCAGCAGCCTGAACACTGAAGCTTTCTTT.